A single sample is the source of the 6 T cell receptor beta chains below, sequenced in a study of identifying expanded T cells in peripheral blood. The data were produced by immunoSEQ multiplex PCR, yet TCRdb's version contains in-frame clones alone and is incomplete. The sample yields tens of thousands of clones, 70% to 90% seen once. Sequencing was carried out using blood. All receptors come from a person aged 18 to 70 in good health.

The V and J genes are TRBV7-6 and TRBJ1-4; no reliable D call. The CDR3 loop spans 15 amino acids. Trimming removed 6 bases at V and 0 bases at J, with 11 bases between. Looked up from germline, CDR1 is SGHVS and CDR2 is FNYEAQ. CDR3 protein: CASRPEAATNEKLFF. The CDR3 nucleotides read TGTGCCAGCAGGCCCGAAGCGGCAACTAATGAAAAACTGTTTTTT.

This clone has a single count. The rearrangement uses TRBV5-1 and TRBJ2-2, with D perhaps matching TRBD2 (6 bases). This CDR3 contains 15 residues. From germline, CDR1 is SGHRS and CDR2 YFSETQ. Trimming left V 4 bases short and J 4 bases short, with 14 bases between. CDR3 loop: CASSIERAPTGELFF. For the CDR3, the DNA is TGCGCCAGCAGCATCGAGCGGGCCCCCACCGGGGAGCTGTTTTTT. The entire variable domain, with the rest obtained from reference TRBV5-1 and TRBJ2-2, is as follows: KAGVTQTPRYLIKTRGQQVTLSCSPISGHRSVSWYQQTPGQGLQFLFEYFSETQRNKGNFPGRFSGRQFSNSRSEMNVSTLELGDSALYLCASSIERAPTGELFFGEGSRLTVL.

This clone was observed a single time. This chain uses TRBV9 with TRBJ2-5; D is perhaps TRBD2 (5 bases). CDR3 length equals 16 residues. Trimming removed 4 bases at V and 5 bases at J, with 21 bases between. Germline V gives CDR1 SGDLS, CDR2 YYNGEE. The CDR3 region has the DNA TGTGCCAGCAGCCCCCTCGAGGGTACCCCCCAGGAGACCCAGTACTTC. It translates to CASSPLEGTPQETQYF.

The chain has TRBV30 and TRBJ2-7, with 7 bases aligning to TRBD1. The CDR3 consists of 13 residues. Trimming removed 5 bases from V and 0 bases from J; junction bases left unmatched: 4. Germline V gene sequence: CDR1 GTSNPN, CDR2 SVGIG (reference sequence). The CDR3 loop is CAWQRDSSYEQYF. DNA of the CDR3: TGTGCCTGGCAACGGGACAGCTCCTACGAGCAGTACTTC.

V is TRBV21-1 and J is TRBJ2-7. TRBV21-1 is a pseudogene segment. The CDR3 extends over 17 amino acids. The CDR3 bases are TGTGCCAGCAGCAGAAGTAGGGTCCTGGAATATTCCTACGAGCAGTACTTC. Protein product: CASSRSRVLEYSYEQYF.

This chain joins TRBV10-2 and TRBJ1-3; D is ambiguous. Germline V gene data show CDR1 as WSHSY and CDR2 as SAAADI. The CDR3 totals 13 residues. V lost 6 bases and J 0 bases, leaving 6 bases between the germline ends. The CDR3 bases are TGCGCCAGCAGCGCGTTCTCTGGAAACACCATATATTTT. It codes for CASSAFSGNTIYF.